The rows below give T cell receptor beta chains drawn from one sample of a study of cytomegalovirus exposure and HLA in healthy donors. Measured with immunoSEQ multiplex PCR; TCRdb has only the in-frame clones, and not every one. Among about 200,000 clones listed, more than 70% were seen once. Sequenced sample: PBMCs. The receptors were gathered from a man aged 35 to 55 in good health and CMV-seropositive. CDR3s include the opening cysteine and the closing phenylalanine or tryptophan. Each record gives: J gene, V gene, D gene, clone size, CDR3 protein, CDR3 DNA. A D gene is named only where the DNA matches it firmly. Size values are once, few and many counts, or a class for expanded clones, and some rows have none.

TRBJ1-2,TRBV4-1,.,few,CASSQDGQVYYGYTF,TGCGCCAGCAGCCAAGATGGGCAGGTGTACTATGGCTACACCTTC
TRBJ1-3,TRBV18,TRBD1,.,CASSPGQGAGNTIYF,TGTGCCAGCTCACCGGGACAGGGGGCTGGAAACACCATATATTTT
TRBJ1-2,TRBV5-1,TRBD1,.,CASSLDTGETYGYTF,TGCGCCAGCAGCTTGGACACAGGGGAGACCTATGGCTACACCTTC
TRBJ2-1,TRBV4-2,.,once,CASSQDLSSSYNEQFF,TGTGCCAGCAGCCAAGATTTAAGTAGCTCCTACAATGAGCAGTTCTTC
TRBJ1-1,TRBV27,TRBD1,.,CASSFWGTGQAVTEAFF,TGTGCCAGCAGTTTTTGGGGAACGGGACAGGCAGTCACTGAAGCTTTCTTT
TRBJ1-1,TRBV29-1,.,.,CSVEGQSGTEAFF,TGCAGCGTTGAAGGACAGTCAGGCACTGAAGCTTTCTTT
TRBJ1-2,TRBV4-1,.,few,CASSSWTESNYGYTF,TGCGCCAGCAGTTCTTGGACTGAATCTAACTATGGCTACACCTTC
TRBJ2-2,TRBV5-1,.,.,CASSPANTGELFF,TGCGCCAGCAGCCCTGCGAACACCGGGGAGCTGTTTTTT
TRBJ1-1,TRBV28,.,.,CASGYRRAAEAFF,TGTGCCAGCGGCTATCGGAGGGCCGCTGAAGCTTTCTTT
TRBJ2-5,TRBV10-1,.,.,CASSSGAAETQYF,TGCGCCAGCAGTTCGGGAGCGGCAGAGACCCAGTACTTC
TRBJ1-4,TRBV14,.,.,CASSQGGLERNNEKLFF,TGTGCCAGCAGCCAAGGTGGACTCGAACGAAATAATGAAAAACTGTTTTTT
TRBJ2-4,TRBV18,TRBD2,.,CASSPPNLAAKNIQYF,TGTGCCAGCTCACCTCCGAACCTAGCGGCAAAAAACATTCAGTACTTC
TRBJ2-2,TRBV6-5,TRBD1,.,CASSYSAGGDIGELFF,TGTGCCAGCAGTTACTCGGCAGGGGGCGATATCGGGGAGCTGTTTTTT
TRBJ2-7,TRBV10-1,TRBD2,once,CASSEAGAYEQYF,TGCGCCAGCAGTGAGGCGGGAGCCTACGAGCAGTACTTC
TRBJ1-2,TRBV19,.,.,CASSIPAGYGYTF,TGTGCCAGTAGTATTCCGGCGGGTTATGGCTACACCTTC
TRBJ2-3,TRBV5-1,TRBD1,.,CASSLERQGARVSDTQYF,TGCGCCAGCAGCTTGGAGCGACAGGGGGCGCGAGTATCAGATACGCAGTATTTT
TRBJ2-7,TRBV15,TRBD2,.,CATSLSGTTYEQYF,TGTGCCACCTCCCTTAGCGGGACCACCTACGAGCAGTACTTC
TRBJ1-4,TRBV27,.,.,CASSRVGTNEKLFF,TGTGCCAGCAGCAGGGTGGGCACTAATGAAAAACTGTTTTTT
TRBJ2-2,TRBV6-5,.,.,CASSYVPGNTGELFF,TGTGCCAGCAGTTACGTCCCCGGGAACACCGGGGAGCTGTTTTTT
TRBJ1-2,TRBV6-1,TRBD1,once,CASKLRTQGSDTF,TGTGCCAGCAAACTAAGAACACAGGGGAGCGACACCTTC
TRBJ1-2,TRBV25-1,.,.,CASSEFTGFGGYTF,TGTGCCAGCAGTGAATTTACCGGGTTTGGCGGCTACACCTTC
TRBJ2-2,TRBV19,.,.,CASRGTSNTGELFF,TGTGCCAGTAGGGGGACATCGAACACCGGGGAGCTGTTTTTT
TRBJ2-7,TRBV10-3,.,few,CATDSAEQYF,TGTGCCACAGACAGTGCCGAGCAGTACTTC
TRBJ2-7,TRBV30,.,.,CAWTSDSYEQYF,TGTGCCTGGACTAGCGACTCCTACGAGCAGTACTTC
TRBJ2-1,TRBV14,TRBD1,.,CASSQQTGVYNEQFF,TGTGCCAGCAGCCAACAAACAGGGGTCTACAATGAGCAGTTCTTC
TRBJ2-1,TRBV6-5,.,.,CASSYLGGPNEQFF,TGTGCCAGCAGTTACCTGGGGGGGCCGAATGAGCAGTTCTTC